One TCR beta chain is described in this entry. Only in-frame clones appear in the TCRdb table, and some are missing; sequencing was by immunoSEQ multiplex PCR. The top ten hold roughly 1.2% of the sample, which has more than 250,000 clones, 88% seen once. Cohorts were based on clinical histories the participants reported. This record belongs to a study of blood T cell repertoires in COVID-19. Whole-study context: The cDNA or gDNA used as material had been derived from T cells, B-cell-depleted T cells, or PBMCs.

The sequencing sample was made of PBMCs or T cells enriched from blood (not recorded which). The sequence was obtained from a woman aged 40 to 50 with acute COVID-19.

CDR3 bases: TGTGCCAGCAGTTTTTACAGGGGCACCGGGGAGCTGTTTTTT. It codes for CASSFYRGTGELFF. The genes are TRBV27 and TRBJ2-2, with 7 bases identical to TRBD1. CDR1 is MNHEY, CDR2 SMNVEV, per germline (reference sequence). The CDR3 is made up of 14 amino acids. Trimming cost V 3 bases and J 4 bases; bases outside gene matches: 2.